The 16 T cell receptor beta chains presented below share a single source sample, sequenced in a study of cytomegalovirus exposure and HLA in healthy donors. The PCR employed 60 Vbeta primers together with 13 Jbeta primers. Using immunoSEQ multiplex PCR, the repertoire was profiled, and TCRdb retains in-frame clones only, with some absent. The table lists 65,000 to 90,000 clones, approximately 83% of them singletons. The sequencing input was PBMCs. Receptors were obtained from a middle-aged man in good health and CMV-seronegative.

V and J are TRBV10-3 and TRBJ1-1; 7 nucleotides agree with TRBD1. V dropped 3 bases and J dropped 0; count of bases not matched to a gene: 7. Germline assignment: CDR1 ENHRY and CDR2 SYGVKD. The CDR3 contains 16 residues. CDR3 in amino acids: CAISEPQGGLNTEAFF. The CDR3 DNA follows: TGTGCCATCAGTGAACCGCAGGGGGGCCTGAACACTGAAGCTTTCTTT.

The rearrangement joins TRBV25-1 to TRBJ2-2; D unclear. Trimming stripped 4 bases from V and 2 bases from J, with 11 bases between. The CDR3 totals 15 residues. The V gene's germline CDR1 is MGHDK and CDR2 SYGVNS. The CDR3 nucleotides read TGTGCCAGCAGTGGCGCTCAGGCCAACACCGGGGAGCTGTTTTTT. Translating it yields CASSGAQANTGELFF. The full variable domain, its missing parts supplied by reference TRBV25-1 and TRBJ2-2, is EADIYQTPRYLVIGTGKKITLECSQTMGHDKMYWYQQDPGMELHLIHYSYGVNSTEKGDLSSESTVSRIRTEHFPLTLESARPSHTSQYLCASSGAQANTGELFFGEGSRLTVL.

This chain uses TRBV5-8 with TRBJ2-1; 7 bases line up with TRBD1. Trimming took 5 bases from V and 0 from J; bases not matched to a gene: 8. Per germline, CDR1 SGHTS and CDR2 YDEGEE. CDR3 length equals 16 residues. In DNA, the CDR3 is TGTGCCAGCAGACTGGAACAGGGGAGCTCCTACAATGAGCAGTTCTTC. It yields the protein CASRLEQGSSYNEQFF.

The chain couples TRBV29-1 to TRBJ1-1; D not resolved. The germline CDR1 and CDR2 sequences are SQVTM and ANQGSEA. V was clipped by 3 bases and J by 5 bases, with 4 bases between them. CDR3 size: 10 residues. This CDR3 reads CSVDETEAFF. The CDR3 nucleotides read TGCAGCGTTGATGAGACTGAAGCTTTCTTT. Based on the CDR3 plus reference TRBV29-1 and TRBJ1-1, the full variable domain is SAVISQKPSRDICQRGTSLTIQCQVDSQVTMMFWYRQQPGQSLTLIATANQGSEATYESGFVIDKFPISRPNLTFSTLTVSNMSPEDSSIYLCSVDETEAFFGQGTRLTVV.

This clone came up a few times. This rearrangement joins TRBV10-3 to TRBJ1-4, with 9 positions matching TRBD1. There are 16 residues in the CDR3. After removal of 2 bases from V and 7 bases from J, the junction contained 8 bases not matched to a gene. From germline, CDR1 is ENHRY and CDR2 SYGVKD. CDR3 coding DNA: TGTGCCATCAGTGAGGTCGCAGGACAGGGGTCTGAAAAACTGTTTTTT. Protein sequence: CAISEVAGQGSEKLFF.

The rearrangement uses TRBV11-3 and TRBJ2-3, with 7 bases fitting TRBD1. J gave up 1 base and V 5 bases, and 3 bases lay outside the gene matches. CDR3 length equals 14 residues. The germline V gene has CDR1 SGHNT and CDR2 YENEEA. CDR3 residues: CASSDGQGTDTQYF. The DNA of the CDR3 is TGTGCCAGCAGCGATGGACAGGGCACAGATACGCAGTATTTT.

Only one count was recorded for this clone. The gene calls are TRBV6-6 and TRBJ1-1; D ambiguous. The V end was cut by 4 bases, the J end by 1 base, with 10 bases between. Looked up from germline, CDR1 is MNHNY and CDR2 is SVGAGI (reference sequence). The CDR3 has 14 residues. CDR3 in amino acids: CASSWGEGNTEAFF. In DNA form, the CDR3 reads TGTGCCAGCAGTTGGGGAGAAGGGAACACTGAAGCTTTCTTT.

The chain employs TRBV6-6 and TRBJ1-5; 8 bases line up with TRBD1. CDR1 and CDR2 from the germline V gene are MNHNY and SVGAGI (reference sequence). The V and J ends lost 6 bases and 4 bases, in that order; junction bases with no gene match: 8. This CDR3 region has 15 residues. CDR3 region: CASSQGQVANQPQHF. The DNA for the CDR3 is TGTGCCAGCAGCCAGGGACAGGTTGCTAATCAGCCCCAGCATTTT.

The table lists this clone with a few counts. V is TRBV4-3 and J is TRBJ1-1; TRBD1 aligns across 7 bases. Germline lookup yields CDR1 LGHNA and CDR2 YSLEER. Germline trimming cut 3 bases from V and 3 bases from J; bases unmatched to any gene: 7. The CDR3 has 15 residues. The CDR3 sequence is CASSHRTGVDTEAFF. CDR3 DNA sequence: TGCGCCAGCAGCCACCGAACAGGGGTAGACACTGAAGCTTTCTTT.

The genes are TRBV10-3 and TRBJ2-5; no clear D. From germline, CDR1 is ENHRY and CDR2 SYGVKD. V lost 3 bases and J lost 5, with 10 bases in between. This CDR3 contains 13 residues. The chain's CDR3 is CAISDLVDETQYF. CDR3 nucleotides: TGTGCCATCAGTGATCTAGTCGATGAGACCCAGTACTTC.

The chain joins TRBV14 to TRBJ2-5; D gene unclear. The J call may not be correct, given that the DNA end is closer to TRBJ2-7. This CDR3 has 11 amino acids. CDR1 SGHDN and CDR2 FVKESK come from the germline V gene. Written as DNA, the CDR3 is TGTGCCAGCAGCCAAATGTACGAGCAGTACTTC. This gives the protein CASSQMYEQYF.

V is TRBV7-2 and J is TRBJ1-6; D not certain. The V and J ends lost 8 bases and 9 bases respectively, with 14 bases between them. The CDR3 loop spans 13 amino acids. Germline V gives CDR1 SGHTA, CDR2 FQGNSA. CDR3 sequence: CASLWAPFSPLHF. The CDR3 DNA reads as TGTGCCAGCCTCTGGGCCCCATTTTCACCCCTCCACTTT.

V usage is TRBV4-2 and J usage is TRBJ1-3, with a tentative D call TRBD1 (5 bases). The V end lost 3 bases, the J end lost 7 bases, and 22 bases lay between the germline ends. The CDR3 length is 17 residues. CDR1 is LGHNA and CDR2 is YNFKEQ in the germline V gene. DNA of the CDR3: TGTGCCAGCAGCCAGGCAACCCAGGGACTTGGGGGGAACACCATATATTTT. Protein: CASSQATQGLGGNTIYF.

This chain connects TRBV15 to TRBJ1-2; D is possibly TRBD1 (5 bases). The CDR3 totals 17 residues. V was clipped by 3 bases and J by 0 bases, with 17 bases between them. Germline values: CDR1 LNHNV, CDR2 YYDKDF (reference sequence). As DNA, the CDR3 is TGTGCCACCAGCAGGGACATTTACTCCCAGTCTAACTATGGCTACACCTTC. As protein: CATSRDIYSQSNYGYTF.

In this sample, this clone turned up once. This chain joins TRBV7-9 and TRBJ2-3, with 7 bases fitting TRBD1. The J call is in doubt because the DNA end fits TRBJ2-5 better. Germline CDR1 reads SEHNR; CDR2 reads FQNEAQ (reference sequence). This CDR3 region has 14 residues. CDR3 bases: TGTGCCAGCAGCTTAGGCGGACAGGCTGGAACCCAGTACTTC. As protein: CASSLGGQAGTQYF.

The CDR3: CASNQGPGELFF. The CDR3 DNA reads as TGTGCCAGCAACCAGGGGCCCGGGGAGCTGTTTTTT. The V gene is TRBV5-4, the J gene TRBJ2-2, with D possibly TRBD1 on 6 matching bases. The germline V gene encodes CDR1 SGHNT and CDR2 YYREEE (reference sequence). The CDR3 runs 12 residues. V was cut by 6 bases and J by 6 bases, with 9 bases left in between.